The clone carrying this T cell receptor beta chain was seen just once. Its antigen remains unknown. The V gene lost 1 base and the J gene lost 4 bases, with 11 bases spanning the gap. The CDR3 is 15 amino acids. Germline V gives CDR1 SGHTA, CDR2 FQGTGA. This specimen comes from a study of T cell responses to AZD1222 COVID-19 vaccine. Study-level findings and limits: Regions 160-218 and 743-854 dominated among vaccine-associated CD4 TCRs spanning spike. The donors showed a predominance of white British ancestry and of females, with possible underestimation of clonal diversity. Unmutated variant regions are reportedly targeted by nearly half of spike-specific TCRs.

TCRdb's copy holds only in-frame clones and misses some; the assay was immunoSEQ multiplex PCR. The sample carries some 150,000 clones, around 93% recorded once. The sequence was collected from an adult in good health. The specimen comprised peripheral blood, sampled on day 0 of AZD1222 vaccination. The chain joins TRBV7-3 to TRBJ2-1, with D possibly being TRBD2 (6 bases). CDR3 nucleotides: TGTGCCAGCAGCTTAATAGGTGGGGGGTACAATGAGCAGTTCTTC. Its protein is CASSLIGGGYNEQFF.